A single sample gave rise to the 4 T cell receptor beta chains below, sequenced in a study of blood T cell repertoires in COVID-19. TCRdb's table, derived via immunoSEQ multiplex PCR, lists solely in-frame clones and lacks some. The sample holds about 330,000 clones; 88% are singletons and the top ten take roughly 4%. Input material: peripheral blood. The source of these receptors is a woman in her 50s with active or convalescent COVID-19.

The chain couples TRBV5-1 to TRBJ2-7; 14 nucleotides agree with TRBD2. The CDR3 length is 15 residues. The J segment lost 5 bases and the V segment lost 3 bases, leaving 4 bases of the junction unmatched. Germline V gene sequence: CDR1 SGHRS, CDR2 YFSETQ. The CDR3 loop is CASSYSGLAGDEQYF. The CDR3 bases are TGCGCCAGCAGCTACTCGGGACTAGCGGGAGACGAGCAGTACTTC.

V and J are TRBV6-2 or TRBV6-3 and TRBJ1-5, with D tentatively TRBD1 (5 bases). The CDR3 sequence is 14 residues long. With 7 bases removed from V and 3 bases from J, the gap between germline ends came to 13 bases. Germline CDR1 and CDR2: MNHEY and SVGEGT. The CDR3 coding sequence is TGTGCCAGCACCCCGACAGCTTACAATCAGCCCCAGCATTTT. It codes for CASTPTAYNQPQHF.

This clone was observed a few times. This chain uses TRBV18 with TRBJ1-2; TRBD1 matches 8 bases. Germline V CDR1 and CDR2: KGHSH, LQKENI. This CDR3 region has 15 residues. Trimming removed 6 bases from V and 2 bases from J; junction bases left unmatched: 8. The chain's CDR3 is CASSPDRAKNYGYTF. CDR3 coding DNA: TGTGCCAGCTCGCCGGACAGGGCGAAGAACTATGGCTACACCTTC. Complete variable domain (other parts from reference TRBV18 and TRBJ1-2): NAGVMQNPRHLVRRRGQEARLRCSPMKGHSHVYWYRQLPEEGLKFMVYLQKENIIDESGMPKERFSAEFPKEGPSILRIQQVVRGDSAAYFCASSPDRAKNYGYTFGSGTRLTVV.

This sequence joins TRBV6-5 and TRBJ1-4; 9 bases line up with TRBD1. This CDR3 has 15 residues. The germline V gene has CDR1 MNHEY and CDR2 SVGAGI. Trimming took 7 bases from V and 8 from J; bases not matched to a gene: 11. In DNA, the CDR3 is TGTGCCAGCACTACCAACAGGGGGCGAGAAGAAAAACTGTTTTTT. Translated, it gives CASTTNRGREEKLFF.